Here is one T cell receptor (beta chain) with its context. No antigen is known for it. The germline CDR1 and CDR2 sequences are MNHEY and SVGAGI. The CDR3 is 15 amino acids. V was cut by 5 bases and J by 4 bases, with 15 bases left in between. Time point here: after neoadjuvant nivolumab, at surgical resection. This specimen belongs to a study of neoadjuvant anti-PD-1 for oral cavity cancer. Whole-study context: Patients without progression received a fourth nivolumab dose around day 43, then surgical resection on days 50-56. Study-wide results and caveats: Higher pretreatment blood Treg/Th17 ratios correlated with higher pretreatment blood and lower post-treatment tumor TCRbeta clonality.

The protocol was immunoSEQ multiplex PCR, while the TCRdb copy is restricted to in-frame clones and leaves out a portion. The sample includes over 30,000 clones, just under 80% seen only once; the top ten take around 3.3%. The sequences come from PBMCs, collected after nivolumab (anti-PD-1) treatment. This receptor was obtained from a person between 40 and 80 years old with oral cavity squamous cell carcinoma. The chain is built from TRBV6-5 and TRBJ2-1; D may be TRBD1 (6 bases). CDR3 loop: CASSRRDTGYNEQFF. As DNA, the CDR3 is TGTGCCAGCAGTCGCCGGGACACGGGGTACAATGAGCAGTTCTTC.